These 2 T cell receptor beta chains originate from one sample sequenced in a study of regulatory T cells in long-lasting Graves disease. Assembly of TCR beta libraries relied on iRepertoire HTBI primers together with Arm-PCR of CDR3 regions. From the multiplex PCR reads, TCRdb called clonotypes with MiXCR, one entry per CDR3 protein. The sample records hundreds of thousands of distinct CDR3 sequences, around 17% being singletons. Time point specified: newly diagnosed GD, antithyroid drugs for less than 3 months. Making the TCR library involved RNA that had been extracted from PBMCs. This same sample was also part of a study on T cells in Graves' hyperthyroidism and ophthalmopathy.

The specimen was peripheral blood mononuclear cells (PBMCs), collected at new diagnosis, from a patient treated with antithyroid drugs. The receptors were sampled from a middle-aged man with Graves disease.

This clonotype was recorded a few times. The chain links TRBV14 to TRBJ2-3; a possible D gene is TRBD1 (6 bases). The CDR3 length is 16 residues. Looked up from germline, CDR1 is SGHDN and CDR2 is FVKESK. Trimming removed 4 bases at V and 3 bases at J, with 17 bases between. CDR3 sequence (DNA): TGTGCCAGCAGCCGTTACTGGGGGCTTGATACAGATACGCAGTATTTT. Amino acids: CASSRYWGLDTDTQYF.

Many counts were recorded for this clonotype. The chain employs TRBV4-1 and TRBJ1-4; perhaps TRBD1 as D (6 bases). The germline V gene encodes CDR1 MGHRA and CDR2 YSYEKL. V lost 6 bases to trimming and J lost 7 bases, with 18 bases between them. CDR3 length equals 15 residues. The CDR3 loop reads CASRTRDNRREKLFF. In DNA form, the CDR3 reads TGCGCCAGCAGAACGAGGGACAATCGACGTGAAAAACTGTTTTTT.